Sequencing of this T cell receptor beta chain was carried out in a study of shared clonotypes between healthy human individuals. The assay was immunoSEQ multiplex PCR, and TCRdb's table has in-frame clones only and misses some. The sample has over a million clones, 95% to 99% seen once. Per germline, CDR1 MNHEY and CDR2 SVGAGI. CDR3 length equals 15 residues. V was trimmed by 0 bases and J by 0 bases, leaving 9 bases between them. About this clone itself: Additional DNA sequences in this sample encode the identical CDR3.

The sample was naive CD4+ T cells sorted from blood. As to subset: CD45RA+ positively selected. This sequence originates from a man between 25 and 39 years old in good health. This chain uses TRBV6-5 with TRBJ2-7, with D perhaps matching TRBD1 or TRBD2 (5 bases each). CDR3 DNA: TGTGCCAGCAGTTACTCGAGGGGTACCTCCTACGAGCAGTACTTC. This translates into CASSYSRGTSYEQYF.